The 10 T cell receptor beta chains reported below all come from one sample, sequenced in a study of CD8 T cells in Susac syndrome. It was with random hexamers that about 0.45 to 1 ug RNA was reverse transcribed. TCRdb itself ran the immunoSEQ multiplex PCR reads through MiXCR, one entry per CDR3 protein. This table holds approximately 300,000 distinct CDR3 sequences, 85% found once. The sequencing input was CD8+ T cells from PBMCs. The receptors were sampled from a human donor with multiple sclerosis.

This rearrangement joins TRBV4-3 to TRBJ1-1; D gene unclear. V was pared by 1 base and J by 1 base, with 10 bases between. Germline V gene lookup returns CDR1 LGHNA and CDR2 YSLEER. This CDR3 contains 15 residues. CDR3 nucleotide sequence: TGCGCCAGCAGCCAAGGACGTGAAGCGAACACTGAAGCTTTCTTT. As protein: CASSQGREANTEAFF.

The sample holds one count of this clonotype. This rearrangement joins TRBV27 to TRBJ1-1, with unresolved D. This CDR3 is built from 12 residues. CDR1 MNHEY and CDR2 SMNVEV come from the germline V gene (reference sequence). Trimming removed 6 bases at V and 1 base at J, with 6 bases between. In nucleotides, the CDR3 is TGTGCCAGCAGGCGACCGAACACTGAAGCTTTCTTT. This translates into CASRRPNTEAFF.

CDR3 DNA: TGTGCCAGCAGCCCGTTCCTGGCGGGGAACAATGAGCAGTTCTTC. It translates to CASSPFLAGNNEQFF. The rearrangement uses TRBV13 and TRBJ2-1; TRBD2 is a possible D gene (6 bases). This CDR3 region has 15 residues. V was pared by 5 bases and J by 5 bases, with 16 bases between. In germline, CDR1 is PRHDT, CDR2 FYEKMQ (reference sequence).

The chain uses TRBV29-1 and TRBJ1-2; 8 bases fit TRBD1. The CDR3 is made up of 13 amino acids. Germline trimming cut 7 bases from V and 0 bases from J; bases unmatched to any gene: 4. Germline assignment: CDR1 SQVTM and CDR2 ANQGSEA. The CDR3 DNA is TGCAGCGCCCGGACAGGGCCTAACTATGGCTACACCTTC. Its translation: CSARTGPNYGYTF.

The rearrangement links TRBV27 to TRBJ2-7, with a weak D call TRBD1 (5 bases). The CDR3 runs 16 residues. The V and J ends lost 6 bases and 2 bases respectively, with 20 bases between them. From germline, CDR1 is MNHEY and CDR2 SMNVEV (reference sequence). CDR3 loop: CASSFYGQGGPYEQYF. CDR3 nucleotide sequence: TGTGCCAGCAGCTTCTATGGGCAGGGTGGGCCCTACGAGCAGTACTTC.

The chain recombines TRBV7-2 with TRBJ1-5; D remains ambiguous. V was clipped by 4 bases and J by 2 bases, with 9 bases between them. The CDR3 has 14 residues. Germline-derived CDR1 and CDR2 are SGHTA and FQGNSA. CDR3 bases: TGTGCCAGCAGCTCGGGCCCCCGCAATCAGCCCCAGCATTTT. Protein product: CASSSGPRNQPQHF.

This sequence joins TRBV7-9 and TRBJ2-3; TRBD2 matches at 11 bases. Losses at the gene ends were 1 base for V and 0 bases for J; bases not matched to a gene: 3. CDR1 and CDR2 (germline): SEHNR, FQNEAQ (reference sequence). There are 17 residues in the CDR3. The DNA for the CDR3 is TGTGCCAGCAGCTTAGGGGGACTAGCGGCTAGCACAGATACGCAGTATTTT. Protein sequence: CASSLGGLAASTDTQYF.

The rearrangement uses TRBV28 and TRBJ2-7; TRBD1 is a possible D gene (5 bases). Per the germline V gene, CDR1 is MDHEN and CDR2 is SYDVKM. The ends were cut back, 6 bases at V and 1 base at J, with 10 bases in the middle. CDR3 length: 13 amino acids. The DNA of the CDR3 is TGTGCCAGCAGGAATGACAGATCCTACGAGCAGTACTTC. Its protein product is CASRNDRSYEQYF.

The chain uses TRBV4-3 and TRBJ2-7, with 8 bases aligning to TRBD1. V was pared by 3 bases and J by 5 bases, with 12 bases of the junction left unmatched. Germline CDR1 and CDR2: LGHNA and YSLEER. CDR3 length equals 16 residues. The CDR3 DNA sequence: TGCGCCAGCAGCCAGACCCTGACAGGGGTATTTCACGAGCAGTACTTC. This translates into CASSQTLTGVFHEQYF.

The chain joins TRBV7-7 to TRBJ2-3, with D perhaps given as TRBD1 or TRBD2 (5 bases each). Germline values: CDR1 SSHAT, CDR2 FNYEAQ (reference sequence). The CDR3 is made up of 13 amino acids. The V gene lost 5 bases and the J gene lost 8 bases, with 14 bases spanning the gap. CDR3 coding DNA: TGTGCCAGCAGCCATGGGACCCCGGGTACGCAGTATTTT. The encoded protein is CASSHGTPGTQYF.